This TCR beta chain derives from a study of cytomegalovirus exposure and HLA in healthy donors. Study at large: A subsequent analysis reported that the 120 validation repertoires were produced on the same platform that had also been used for the approximately 700 first-cohort repertoires. General study findings and limits: Researchers counted roughly 160 TCR beta chains as cytomegalovirus-associated. The classifier was said to identify cytomegalovirus status with high specificity and sensitivity. TCR sequences were mostly rare, though some public TCRs occurred in many donors.

Comments on this clone: No antigen is known for it.

CDR1 SGHDN and CDR2 FVKESK come from the germline V gene. After removal of 4 bases from V and 0 bases from J, the junction contained 10 bases not matched to a gene. The CDR3 extends over 18 amino acids. Data came from immunoSEQ multiplex PCR; TCRdb stores just in-frame clones and leaves some out. The sample includes around 350,000 clones, 86% seen only once; the top ten take around 0.8%. V gene TRBV14 combines with J gene TRBJ1-4; 8 bases match TRBD1. This sequence originates from a woman under 30 in good health and CMV-seronegative. The sequenced sample consisted of PBMCs. The CDR3 coding sequence is TGTGCCAGCAGCCTCAGGGGGCCCCGGGCTGCAACTAATGAAAAACTGTTTTTT. It encodes CASSLRGPRAATNEKLFF.